These 11 T cell receptor beta chains came from one sample sequenced in a study of post-analysis software for immune sequencing data. The study's findings and limits: The five TRBV segments detected at higher frequency in patients than in controls included TRBV5-6, TRBV5-1 and TRBV20-1.

Carried by the TCR beta cDNA libraries were unique molecular identifiers. In TCRdb, the PCR reads were re-called with MiXCR into one record per CDR3 protein. The table has 740,000 or so distinct CDR3 sequences, roughly 58% seen once; the top ten hold approximately 4.3%. For these receptors, no antigen is known. The sequenced sample was blood. The receptors were sampled from a girl aged 10 to 17 with multiple sclerosis.

The rearrangement joins TRBV21-1 to TRBJ1-1; TRBD1 was called by the table and not checked on the DNA. TRBV21-1 is an annotated pseudogene. The CDR3 sequence is 16 residues long. CDR3 coding DNA: TGTGCCAGCAGCCGCCGGGACAGGGGGCCCTTCACTGAAGCTTTCTTT. It codes for CASSRRDRGPFTEAFF.

The chain combines TRBV5-1 with TRBJ1-5; a weak D match, TRBD1 (6 bases). Germline CDR1 is SGHRS and CDR2 is YFSETQ. The V and J ends lost 1 base and 4 bases respectively, with 12 bases between them. This CDR3 contains 15 residues. CDR3 nucleotide sequence: TGCGCCAGCAGCTTGCTCGGACAGACAAATCAGCCCCAGCATTTT. Its translation: CASSLLGQTNQPQHF.

This chain links TRBV13 with TRBJ2-7; 9 positions agree with TRBD1. CDR3 size: 15 residues. Germline lookup yields CDR1 PRHDT and CDR2 FYEKMQ (reference sequence). V was clipped by 5 bases and J by 0 bases; unmatched bases: 5. The CDR3 region is CASSATGGPSYEQYF. The CDR3 DNA reads TGTGCCAGCAGCGCAACAGGGGGCCCCTCCTACGAGCAGTACTTC.

The chain is built from TRBV5-1 and TRBJ2-5; 11 bases agree with TRBD1. The DNA end lines up better with TRBJ2-7; the J call may be wrong. Looked up from germline, CDR1 is SGHRS and CDR2 is YFSETQ. The CDR3 contains 14 residues. CDR3 region: CASSFGQGANEQYF. The CDR3 DNA is TGCGCCAGCAGTTTTGGACAGGGGGCCAACGAGCAGTACTTC.

As to this clonotype: The junction differs from germline at one of its ends, possibly a read error. The chain has TRBV5-1 and TRBJ2-5, with unresolved D. Germline values: CDR1 SGHRS, CDR2 YFSETQ. The CDR3 is 13 residues long. The chain's CDR3 is CTSSLVVGETQYF. The CDR3 region has the DNA TGCACCAGCAGCTTAGTAGTGGGGGAGACCCAGTACTTC.

This chain joins TRBV5-1 and TRBJ1-1, with TRBD1 as a possible D gene (6 bases). Germline values: CDR1 SGHRS, CDR2 YFSETQ. V was clipped by 1 base and J by 5 bases, with 15 bases between them. The CDR3 has 15 amino acids. The DNA for the CDR3 is TGCGCCAGCAGCTTGAATCCCGGGGGCGGTACTGAAGCTTTCTTT. Its translation: CASSLNPGGGTEAFF.

About this clonotype itself: One end of the junction fails to match germline, which may point to a read error. The CDR3 sequence: CASSLDPGAMTYERYF. CDR3 in DNA: TGTGCCAGCAGCTTAGACCCAGGCGCGATGACCTACGAGCGGTACTTC. The chain uses TRBV7-8 and TRBJ2-7; no reliable D call. The CDR3 has 16 amino acids. Germline CDR1 and CDR2: SGHVS and FQNEAQ.

This clonotype was observed a handful of times. This rearrangement joins TRBV6-2 or TRBV6-3 to TRBJ2-7; 14 nucleotides line up with TRBD2. The junction had 18 bases not matched to a gene; V was cut back by 5 bases and J by 3 bases. CDR3 length: 20 amino acids. CDR1 MNHEY and CDR2 SVGEGT come from the germline V gene. The CDR3 DNA reads as TGTGCCAGCAGTACCTACTGGACTAGCGGGGGGCCTTCTTTAGACTACGAGCAGTACTTC. Translating it yields CASSTYWTSGGPSLDYEQYF.

This chain connects TRBV2 to TRBJ2-7; D is undetermined. V lost 3 bases to trimming and J lost 2 bases, with 11 bases between them. The CDR3 totals 14 residues. Per the germline V gene, CDR1 is SNHLY and CDR2 is FYNNEI. The CDR3: CASSDAYGTYEQYF. The DNA for the CDR3 is TGTGCCAGCAGTGACGCATATGGAACCTACGAGCAGTACTTC.

Comments on this clonotype: At one end, the junction sequence differs from germline, possibly due to a read error. V usage is TRBV5-6 and J usage is TRBJ2-7; D ambiguous. The CDR3 totals 13 residues. Germline V lookup: CDR1 SGHDT, CDR2 YYEEEE. The CDR3 loop is CTSSLWTGYEQYF. In nucleotides, the CDR3 is TGTACCAGCAGCTTGTGGACGGGTTACGAGCAGTACTTC.

The gene calls are TRBV2 and TRBJ1-2; no definite D call. The germline V gene encodes CDR1 SNHLY and CDR2 FYNNEI. V shed 8 bases and J shed 0 bases, with 22 bases lying between them. The CDR3 consists of 17 residues. The CDR3 coding sequence is TGTGCCAGCCTCGGATCCAGGATTAGCGGGACTAACTATGGCTACACCTTC. Encoded protein: CASLGSRISGTNYGYTF.